The 29 T cell receptor beta chains below come from one sample, sequenced in a study of T-cell memory formation after mild COVID-19. TCRdb re-analysed the 5' RACE reads in MiXCR, keeping a single row per CDR3 protein. The sample consists of 100,000 or so distinct CDR3 sequences, 11% of them appearing once. Sequencing was performed on PBMCs or a T cell subset sorted from them (not recorded which). The receptors derive from a man between 18 and 35 years old who had mild COVID-19 (a few samples of this study predate the infection). Cell type and time point are not known.

The rearrangement joins TRBV12-3 or TRBV12-4 to TRBJ1-3; no firm D call. The CDR3 extends over 12 amino acids. V lost 5 bases, J lost 2 bases, and 4 bases lay in between. CDR3 sequence reads: CASSIPGNTIYF. CDR3 DNA sequence: TGTGCCAGCAGTATCCCTGGAAACACCATATATTTT.

The chain is built from TRBV5-1 and TRBJ2-2; D is unresolved. Deletions cut 0 bases from V and 7 bases from J, with 4 bases between. There are 12 residues in the CDR3. Germline CDR1 reads SGHRS; CDR2 reads YFSETQ. For the CDR3, the DNA is TGCGCCAGCAGCTTGGTGGACGGGGAGCTGTTTTTT. This sequence encodes CASSLVDGELFF.

This clonotype was picked up a small number of times. The chain is built from TRBV5-5 and TRBJ2-1, with TRBD2 matching over 9 bases. The CDR3 totals 14 residues. V shed 4 bases, J shed 7 bases, and the junction held 6 bases outside the gene matches. CDR1 SGHKS and CDR2 YYEKEE come from the germline V gene (reference sequence). The CDR3 DNA is TGTGCCAGCAGCCTTAGCGGGGGATGGAATGAGCAGTTCTTC. Encoded protein: CASSLSGGWNEQFF.

The table lists this clonotype with many counts. The chain is built from TRBV3-1 and TRBJ2-1, with 8 bases aligning to TRBD2. CDR3 length equals 16 residues. Germline CDR1 is LGHDT and CDR2 is YNNKEL (reference sequence). V lost 0 bases and J lost 8; bases outside the gene matches: 9. The CDR3 DNA is TGTGCCAGCAGCCAAGAATCACGGGGGGGTGACGATGAGCAGTTCTTC. Translation: CASSQESRGGDDEQFF.

This clonotype has a handful of counts. The chain employs TRBV11-2 and TRBJ2-5; D not resolved. CDR1 is SGHAT, CDR2 FQNNGV, per germline. V was pared by 8 bases and J by 2 bases, with 6 bases between. The CDR3 contains 11 residues. Here the CDR3 DNA reads TGTGCCAGCGGAATACAAGAGACCCAGTACTTC. Protein sequence: CASGIQETQYF.

In this sample, this clonotype turned up a few times. The chain links TRBV7-2 to TRBJ1-5; 12 nucleotides align to TRBD1. Germline V gene lookup returns CDR1 SGHTA and CDR2 FQGNSA. This CDR3 spans 17 amino acids. Germline trimming cut 3 bases from V and 2 bases from J; bases unmatched to any gene: 5. For the CDR3, the DNA is TGTGCCAGCAGCTTCGCTGGGACAGGGGGCGGCAATCAGCCCCAGCATTTT. Protein product: CASSFAGTGGGNQPQHF.

This clonotype was seen more than once but under ten times. The J gene is TRBJ2-7, the V gene TRBV7-2; tentative D call: TRBD1 (6 bases). This CDR3 comprises 14 residues. Trimming left V 5 bases short and J 3 bases short, with 14 bases between. Germline CDR1 and CDR2: SGHTA and FQGNSA. As DNA, the CDR3 is TGTGCCAGCAGCGACCGGGACAACCTCTACGAGCAGTACTTC. The encoded protein is CASSDRDNLYEQYF.

The rearrangement uses TRBV7-9 and TRBJ1-3; D call uncertain. The CDR3 spans 19 residues. Germline loops: CDR1 SEHNR, CDR2 FQNEAQ (reference sequence). With 2 bases removed from V and 3 bases from J, the gap between germline ends came to 23 bases. CDR3: CASSLSGLERQLLGNTIYF. Here the CDR3 DNA reads TGTGCCAGCAGCTTAAGCGGTCTGGAGCGGCAGCTTCTTGGAAACACCATATATTTT.

In this sample, this clonotype turned up a few times. The genes are TRBV9 and TRBJ2-1, with 13 nucleotides matching TRBD2. J was trimmed by 9 bases and V by 0 bases; bases with no gene match: 3. This CDR3 has 15 amino acids. Germline CDR1 is SGDLS and CDR2 is YYNGEE. The chain's CDR3 is CASSVEGLAGTEQFF. The CDR3 DNA sequence: TGTGCCAGCAGCGTAGAGGGACTAGCGGGGACTGAGCAGTTCTTC.

This clonotype was seen at least ten times. The chain links TRBV10-3 to TRBJ1-5; 8 bases match TRBD1. The CDR3 covers 15 residues. Trimming cost V 2 bases and J 1 base; bases outside gene matches: 1. The germline CDR1 and CDR2 sequences are ENHRY and SYGVKD. This CDR3 is CAISERQGSNQPQHF. As DNA, the CDR3 is TGTGCCATCAGTGAGCGACAGGGGAGCAATCAGCCCCAGCATTTT.

The chain carries TRBV13 and TRBJ2-1; tentatively, D is TRBD2 (5 bases). This CDR3 is 13 amino acids long. The germline V and J ends were trimmed by 3 bases and 4 bases, with 7 bases remaining between them. Germline CDR1 reads PRHDT; CDR2 reads FYEKMQ (reference sequence). CDR3 in DNA: TGTGCCAGCAGCTTCGGACTGTACAATGAGCAGTTCTTC. It yields the protein CASSFGLYNEQFF.

The V gene is TRBV5-6, the J gene TRBJ2-1; D remains unclear. CDR3 size: 14 residues. Germline CDR1 reads SGHDT; CDR2 reads YYEEEE. Trimming left V 0 bases short and J 6 bases short, with 10 bases between. CDR3: CASSLVGSVNEQFF. In nucleotides, the CDR3 is TGTGCCAGCAGCTTGGTAGGCTCAGTCAATGAGCAGTTCTTC. Supplemented by reference TRBV5-6 and TRBJ2-1, the full variable domain reads DAGVTQSPTHLIKTRGQQVTLRCSPKSGHDTVSWYQQALGQGPQFIFQYYEEEERQRGNFPDRFSGHQFPNYSSELNVNALLLGDSALYLCASSLVGSVNEQFFGPGTRLTVL.

V gene TRBV11-2 combines with J gene TRBJ2-2; perhaps D is TRBD1 or TRBD2 (5 bases each). The CDR3 runs 12 residues. CDR1 is SGHAT, CDR2 FQNNGV, per germline. Trimming pared 8 bases from V and 4 bases from J, leaving 8 bases between. This CDR3 is CASRGLTGELFF. The DNA of the CDR3 is TGTGCCAGCCGGGGCCTCACCGGGGAGCTGTTTTTT.

This clonotype has just a few counts. The chain recombines TRBV16 with TRBJ1-6; D remains ambiguous. The CDR3 length is 18 residues. Per germline, CDR1 KGHSY and CDR2 FQNENV. Trimming cost V 3 bases and J 0 bases, with 15 bases left between them. In nucleotides, the CDR3 is TGTGCCAGCAGCCAGCACTTGAGCCCTAGCTCCTATAATTCACCCCTCCACTTT. It specifies CASSQHLSPSSYNSPLHF.

In its sample, this clonotype was seen a few times. The chain recombines TRBV11-2 with TRBJ2-5; D remains ambiguous. Trimming cost V 5 bases and J 4 bases, with 11 bases left between them. The CDR3 consists of 13 residues. Germline V gives CDR1 SGHAT, CDR2 FQNNGV. The CDR3 loop reads CASSPSPGETQYF. The CDR3 DNA reads TGTGCCAGCAGCCCCTCCCCGGGAGAGACCCAGTACTTC.

Notes on this clonotype: Germline and junction disagree at one end, which may indicate a read error. The chain couples TRBV29-1 to TRBJ1-1; D is uncertain. Germline values: CDR1 SQVTM, CDR2 ANQGSEA. This CDR3 spans 14 amino acids. The chain's CDR3 is CSVEDLGVNAEAFF. The CDR3 DNA follows: TGCAGCGTTGAAGATCTCGGGGTGAACGCTGAAGCTTTCTTT.

This clonotype has just a few counts. The chain combines TRBV27 with TRBJ2-7, with TRBD1 identical over 9 bases. CDR1 and CDR2 (germline): MNHEY, SMNVEV (reference sequence). The trim removed 7 bases at V and 5 bases at J, leaving 9 bases unmatched. This CDR3 comprises 14 residues. This CDR3 reads CASKLMDRGDEQYF. In nucleotides, the CDR3 is TGTGCCAGCAAACTTATGGACAGGGGCGACGAGCAGTACTTC.

This clonotype was detected many times. This rearrangement joins TRBV11-2 to TRBJ2-1; 7 bases are shared with TRBD1. There are 15 residues in the CDR3. J lost 8 bases, V lost 3 bases, and 10 bases had no gene match. The germline gives CDR1 SGHAT, CDR2 FQNNGV. CDR3: CASSFGDSGGDEQFF. The CDR3 bases are TGTGCCAGCAGCTTCGGGGACAGCGGCGGCGATGAGCAGTTCTTC.

The V call is TRBV9, the J call TRBJ2-2; TRBD1 matches 8 bases. The CDR3 loop spans 16 amino acids. CDR1 SGDLS and CDR2 YYNGEE come from the germline V gene. V trimming: 3 bases; J trimming: 6 bases; junction bases outside the gene matches: 10. The DNA of the CDR3 is TGTGCCAGCAGCGCCACCGGGACAGGTACCGCCGGGGAGCTGTTTTTT. Translation gives CASSATGTGTAGELFF.

The gene calls are TRBV30 and TRBJ2-2; D is undetermined. Germline V gives CDR1 GTSNPN, CDR2 SVGIG (reference sequence). V lost 2 bases to trimming and J lost 6 bases, with 4 bases between them. The length of the CDR3 is 11 residues. CDR3 DNA sequence: TGTGCCTGGAGTCGCCCCGGGGAGCTGTTTTTT. It yields the protein CAWSRPGELFF.

This clonotype was detected only a few times. V is TRBV6-1 and J is TRBJ2-5; 8 bases are shared with TRBD2. The CDR3 covers 17 residues. The germline V gene encodes CDR1 MNHNS and CDR2 SASEGT. V lost 4 bases to trimming and J lost 2 bases; unmatched junction nucleotides: 12. This CDR3 is CASSGPYGGGRQETQYF. The CDR3 nucleotides are TGTGCCAGCAGTGGGCCGTATGGCGGGGGGCGGCAAGAGACCCAGTACTTC.

This clonotype was recorded at least ten times. The J gene is TRBJ2-5, the V gene TRBV4-1; D is unresolved. This CDR3 has 12 residues. Germline CDR1 reads MGHRA; CDR2 reads YSYEKL. Trimming took off 4 bases at V and 5 bases at J, with 8 bases between the two ends. The DNA of the CDR3 is TGCGCCAGCAGCCCAAATAGGGAGACCCAGTACTTC. Residues: CASSPNRETQYF.

This sequence joins TRBV5-4 and TRBJ1-2; weak D call: TRBD1 (6 bases). This CDR3 comprises 14 residues. V was clipped by 0 bases and J by 7 bases, with 13 bases between them. Germline V gene sequence: CDR1 SGHNT, CDR2 YYREEE (reference sequence). The CDR3 loop reads CASSLGAGQSGYTF. CDR3 coding DNA: TGTGCCAGCAGCTTGGGGGCCGGACAGTCTGGCTACACCTTC.

This clonotype was seen only a few times. J is TRBJ2-7 and V is TRBV6-5; no clear D gene. CDR3 size: 13 residues. In germline, CDR1 is MNHEY, CDR2 SVGAGI. Trimming took 1 base from V and 4 from J, leaving 8 bases between them. CDR3 DNA: TGTGCCAGCAGTTACTTTTCTGGGTACGAGCAGTACTTC. Translated: CASSYFSGYEQYF.

This clonotype came up a few times. The rearrangement links TRBV27 to TRBJ1-1, with D uncertain. The CDR3 runs to 13 residues. Germline CDR1 and CDR2: MNHEY and SMNVEV (reference sequence). The ends were cut back, 3 bases at V and 5 bases at J, with 10 bases in the middle. CDR3 in DNA: TGTGCCAGCAGTTTCGGGCAGAAAACTGAAGCTTTCTTT. Residues: CASSFGQKTEAFF.

This rearrangement joins TRBV11-2 to TRBJ2-5; no reliable D call. With 0 bases removed from V and 4 bases from J, the gap between germline ends came to 12 bases. CDR1 is SGHAT, CDR2 FQNNGV, per germline. This CDR3 contains 15 residues. CDR3 DNA sequence: TGTGCCAGCAGCTTAGAGGCCCACACGCCAGAGACCCAGTACTTC. Protein product: CASSLEAHTPETQYF. Full variable domain (rest looked up from reference TRBV11-2 and TRBJ2-5): EAGVAQSPRYKIIEKRQSVAFWCNPISGHATLYWYQQILGQGPKLLIQFQNNGVVDDSQLPKDRFSAERLKGVDSTLKIQPAKLEDSAVYLCASSLEAHTPETQYFGPGTRLLVL.

This clonotype was seen a few times. J is TRBJ2-2 and V is TRBV4-1; weak D call: TRBD1 (6 bases). Germline lookup yields CDR1 MGHRA and CDR2 YSYEKL. The CDR3 is 19 amino acids. Trimming took 5 bases from V and 4 from J, leaving 26 bases between them. CDR3 sequence (DNA): TGCGCCAGCAGCACATGGGGGCTAAGCCCCCTATCAGGCACCGGGGAGCTGTTTTTT. Its protein is CASSTWGLSPLSGTGELFF.

The table lists this clonotype with a few counts. The rearrangement joins TRBV7-9 to TRBJ2-3; D uncertain. Between the trimmed V and J ends, which lost 5 bases and 3 bases, there was a span of 18 bases. Germline-derived CDR1 and CDR2 are SEHNR and FQNEAQ (reference sequence). The CDR3 spans 16 residues. CDR3: CASSPPGIGKTDTQYF. CDR3 nucleotides: TGTGCCAGCAGCCCCCCTGGGATTGGAAAAACAGATACGCAGTATTTT.

Only a few counts were recorded for this clonotype. This chain joins TRBV6-2 or TRBV6-3 and TRBJ2-3, with TRBD1 identical over 8 bases. The length of the CDR3 is 18 residues. V was clipped by 2 bases and J by 2 bases; unmatched bases: 12. Germline values: CDR1 MNHEY, CDR2 SVGEGT. CDR3 region: CASSYPTPTGAATDTQYF. Here the CDR3 DNA reads TGTGCCAGCAGTTACCCGACTCCGACAGGGGCGGCCACAGATACGCAGTATTTT.